A selection of T cell receptor beta chains follows, all from one sample in a study of T cells in Graves' hyperthyroidism and ophthalmopathy. TCRdb re-analysed the multiplex PCR reads in MiXCR, keeping a single row per CDR3 protein. The sample has 650,000 to 700,000 distinct CDR3 sequences; 15% to 20% are singletons. What was sequenced was blood. The receptors originated from a man aged 50 to 59 with Graves' hyperthyroidism. The CDR3 runs from the conserved cysteine through the conserved F or W. The order of the fields is CDR3 length, D gene, V gene, J gene, CDR3 protein. A D gene is named only where the DNA matches it firmly.

15	TRBD1	TRBV5-1	TRBJ1-2	CASSLGQGRDYGYTF
15	-	TRBV11-2	TRBJ2-7	CASSLGLARTYKQYF
15	-	TRBV28	TRBJ2-7	CASSSSTGEAYEQYF
15	-	TRBV18	TRBJ2-1	CASSPPAQGYIEQFF
14	-	TRBV12-3/TRBV12-4	TRBJ2-2	CASSRERGAGELFF
14	-	TRBV20-1	TRBJ2-7	CSLQISGTTYEQYF
16	TRBD2	TRBV20-1	TRBJ2-7	CSAVRAGGPFGHEQYF
21	TRBD2	TRBV28	TRBJ2-1	CASRRDNLKGLTSGRLDEQFF
15	-	TRBV2	TRBJ2-7	CASLGVRGSPYEQYF
18	TRBD2	TRBV12-3/TRBV12-4	TRBJ2-7	CASSRATGLAGDSYEQYF
15	TRBD1	TRBV7-2	TRBJ1-3	CASTKSDRGEDTIYF
18	TRBD1	TRBV28	TRBJ1-1	CASSLSPSTGTANTEAFF
14	-	TRBV5-1	TRBJ2-3	CASNQRGSTDTQYF
15	TRBD2	TRBV19	TRBJ2-1	CASSKGLAGSTEQFF
14	-	TRBV6-1	TRBJ1-3	CASSEIDRGNTIYF
14	-	TRBV7-2	TRBJ2-1	CASSPQEYYNEQFF
17	TRBD2	TRBV11-2	TRBJ2-1	CASSLVGGTSGYNEQFF
15	TRBD1	TRBV19	TRBJ2-1	CASSPQGAGNDEQFF
14	-	TRBV6-5	TRBJ2-7	CASSYSQGLYEQYF
11	TRBD2	TRBV7-9	TRBJ2-1	CATQRENEQFF
17	-	TRBV19	TRBJ1-5	CASSLGGRRFSNQPQHF
11	-	TRBV2	TRBJ2-1	CASSDSLKQFF
15	-	TRBV12-3/TRBV12-4	TRBJ1-1	CASRDPGSGGAEAFF
20	TRBD2	TRBV5-1	TRBJ2-2	CASSPRLAPSHFGDTGELFF
13	-	TRBV20-1	TRBJ2-5	CSASIRGRETQYF
14	TRBD2	TRBV25-1	TRBJ2-7	CASSAGGSSYEQYF
15	-	TRBV5-6	TRBJ2-7	CASSPLACESYEQYF
13	-	TRBV2	TRBJ1-1	CASSIAGFTEAFF
15	-	TRBV5-5	TRBJ1-1	CASSALQIMNTEAFF
16	-	TRBV20-1	TRBJ2-5	CSAGGESGQLQETQYF
19	TRBD2	TRBV5-5	TRBJ2-5	CASSFTPLTSGTSQETQYF
15	TRBD1	TRBV18	TRBJ1-1	CASSIGQALITEASF
9	-	TRBV20-1	TRBJ1-2	CSARVGYTF
13	TRBD2	TRBV10-3	TRBJ2-5	CATTGGGQETQYF
17	-	TRBV6-2/TRBV6-3	TRBJ2-1	CASSLTGLRQVYNEQFF
15	-	TRBV9	TRBJ1-1	CASSALGGRDTEAFF
16	-	TRBV19	TRBJ1-1	CASSIGRGREATEAFF
17	-	TRBV4-2	TRBJ2-5	CASSQALFGGGQETQYF
15	TRBD1	TRBV19	TRBJ2-3	CASTPRQGATDTQYF
15	-	TRBV7-9	TRBJ2-7	CASSLSGAILYEQYF
14	-	TRBV6-1	TRBJ1-3	CASSSGNSGNTIYF
15	-	TRBV12-3/TRBV12-4	TRBJ2-3	CASRPSGEGTDTQYF
14	-	TRBV2	TRBJ2-7	CASSGRWLDDEQYF
15	TRBD1	TRBV6-2/TRBV6-3	TRBJ1-1	CASSGTSTGISEAFF
14	-	TRBV3-1	TRBJ1-1	CASSQDPAGAEAFF
16	TRBD2	TRBV10-3	TRBJ2-7	CAISEPGGTRAYEQYF
16	TRBD2	TRBV28	TRBJ2-3	CASTQHSGGQTDTQYF
15	TRBD1	TRBV29-1	TRBJ1-1	CSVAGTGGARTEAFF
16	TRBD1	TRBV6-6	TRBJ2-5	CASSYSSAGDRETQYF
18	-	TRBV9	TRBJ2-6	CASSVGKGLAAGANVLTF
14	-	TRBV28	TRBJ1-2	CASSFGTSNYGYTF
16	-	TRBV4-3	TRBJ2-2	CASSQEGYGDTGELFF
14	TRBD2	TRBV12-3/TRBV12-4	TRBJ2-7	CASKPGLAPYEQYF
16	TRBD2	TRBV3-1	TRBJ2-3	CASSTLKREGADTQYF
14	-	TRBV3-1	TRBJ2-1	CASALGGAGEEQFF
16	TRBD2	TRBV6-1	TRBJ2-7	CASSPGGLAGTYEQYF
13	TRBD1	TRBV9	TRBJ2-1	CASSVARDREQFF